The text below deals with one T cell receptor beta chain. The CDR3 runs to 15 residues. V lost 8 bases and J lost 3; bases outside the gene matches: 10. Germline lookup yields CDR1 LNHDA and CDR2 SQIVND (reference sequence). Method: immunoSEQ multiplex PCR; TCRdb's copy keeps in-frame clones and lacks some. The data show roughly 46,000 clones, 85% to 90% seen once. This sample is part of a study of blood T cell repertoires in COVID-19. Self-reported history from a screening survey and questionnaire set each donor's cohort. Each recovered donor of Cohort 3 presented with two negative PCRs, clearance, or symptom resolution.

Sequencing was done on a sample of PBMCs or T cells enriched from blood (not recorded which). The chain has TRBV19 and TRBJ1-2; 9 bases match TRBD1. This TCR derives from a woman aged 50 to 65 who had recovered from COVID-19. CDR3 residues: CASPERDRDYYGYTF. The DNA for the CDR3 is TGTGCCAGTCCCGAGCGGGACAGGGATTACTATGGCTACACCTTC. Using reference TRBV19 and TRBJ1-2 for the parts outside the CDR3, the full variable domain is DGGITQSPKYLFRKEGQNVTLSCEQNLNHDAMYWYRQDPGQGLRLIYYSQIVNDFQKGDIAEGYSVSREKKESFPLTVTSAQKNPTAFYLCASPERDRDYYGYTFGSGTRLTVV.